The 20 T cell receptor beta chains presented below share a single source sample, sequenced in a study of T cells in Graves' hyperthyroidism and ophthalmopathy. It was RNA transcripts that yielded the amplified TCR beta CDR3 regions. With the HTBI primer set, the TCR CDR3 went through a first round of RT-PCR. In TCRdb, the multiplex PCR reads were re-called with MiXCR into one record per CDR3 protein. The sample yields roughly 280,000 distinct CDR3 sequences, about 20% seen once. The specimen was blood. Every receptor here comes from a young man with Graves' ophthalmopathy.

This clonotype was seen at least ten times. V and J are TRBV11-1 and TRBJ2-1, with TRBD2 identical over 7 bases. Germline assignment: CDR1 SGHAT and CDR2 FQDESV (reference sequence). Trimming at V came to 4 bases and at J to 2 bases, leaving 5 bases not matched to a gene. This CDR3 region has 15 residues. The CDR3 sequence is CASSSSGNPYNEQFF. Here the CDR3 DNA reads TGTGCCAGCAGCTCGAGCGGGAACCCCTACAATGAGCAGTTCTTC. The full variable domain, with the rest looked up from reference TRBV11-1 and TRBJ2-1, is EAEVAQSPRYKITEKSQAVAFWCDPISGHATLYWYRQILGQGPELLVQFQDESVVDDSQLPKDRFSAERLKGVDSTLKIQPAELGDSAMYLCASSSSGNPYNEQFFGPGTRLTVL.

This clonotype was picked up a small number of times. The gene calls are TRBV11-2 and TRBJ1-4, with D hard to call. The ends were cut back, 1 base at V and 0 bases at J, with 15 bases in the middle. The V gene's germline CDR1 is SGHAT and CDR2 FQNNGV. The CDR3 extends over 18 amino acids. This chain's CDR3 is CASSLALETVATNEKLFF. The CDR3 DNA reads TGTGCCAGCAGCTTAGCCTTAGAGACGGTAGCAACTAATGAAAAACTGTTTTTT.

Notes on this clonotype: A much larger clone differs by one base, so this may be a read error. The J gene is TRBJ2-1, the V gene TRBV11-2; 10 nucleotides line up with TRBD2. Per the germline V gene, CDR1 is SGHAT and CDR2 is FQNNGV. The CDR3 is made up of 16 amino acids. The ends lost 8 bases at V and 5 bases at J; junction bases unmatched: 12. The CDR3, as DNA: TGTGCCAGCGGCGACCTGAGCGGGAGGGCTAACAATGAGCAGTTCTTC. This sequence encodes CASGDLSGRANNEQFF. Full variable domain (rest looked up from reference TRBV11-2 and TRBJ2-1): EAGVAQSPRYKIIEKRQSVAFWCNPISGHATLYWYQQILGQGPKLLIQFQNNGVVDDSQLPKDRFSAERLKGVDSTLKIQPAKLEDSAVYLCASGDLSGRANNEQFFGPGTRLTVL.

This clonotype was seen a few times. This chain connects TRBV5-1 to TRBJ1-1, with 8 bases aligning to TRBD1. CDR1 and CDR2 from the germline V gene are SGHRS and YFSETQ. This CDR3 comprises 14 residues. J was trimmed by 3 bases and V by 9 bases; bases with no gene match: 10. The DNA of the CDR3 is TGCGCCACTCACTCAGGGGGCCGTGACACTGAAGCTTTCTTT. Its protein is CATHSGGRDTEAFF. Looking up the rest from reference TRBV5-1 and TRBJ1-1 gives the full variable domain: KAGVTQTPRYLIKTRGQQVTLSCSPISGHRSVSWYQQTPGQGLQFLFEYFSETQRNKGNFPGRFSGRQFSNSRSEMNVSTLELGDSALYLCATHSGGRDTEAFFGQGTRLTVV.

This clonotype was seen a handful of times. J is TRBJ2-1 and V is TRBV5-6; D is ambiguous. The CDR3 contains 12 residues. Looked up from germline, CDR1 is SGHDT and CDR2 is YYEEEE. The V end was cut by 2 bases, the J end by 9 bases, with 9 bases between. The chain's CDR3 is CASSFQVLEQFF. CDR3 bases: TGTGCCAGCAGCTTCCAAGTCCTTGAGCAGTTCTTC.

The sample holds a few counts of this clonotype. CDR3 protein: CASSLGLAGGPIEQFF. DNA for the CDR3: TGTGCCAGCAGCTTAGGTTTAGCGGGAGGGCCGATTGAGCAGTTCTTC. The chain is built from TRBV7-2 and TRBJ2-1; 11 bases are a match to TRBD2. Germline V gene data show CDR1 as SGHTA and CDR2 as FQGNSA. CDR3 length: 16 amino acids. V lost 1 base, J lost 9 bases, and 8 bases stayed unmatched.

There are many counts of this clonotype. V gene TRBV30 combines with J gene TRBJ2-3; 14 positions agree with TRBD2. The CDR3 is 14 residues long. Looked up from germline, CDR1 is GTSNPN and CDR2 is SVGIG (reference sequence). V was pared by 6 bases and J by 9 bases, with 8 bases of the junction left unmatched. CDR3 sequence: CACGTSGSRRTQYF. CDR3 nucleotide sequence: TGTGCCTGCGGGACTAGCGGGAGTCGGCGGACGCAGTATTTT.

This chain links TRBV5-6 with TRBJ2-3; no definite D call. V shed 4 bases and J shed 2 bases, with 17 bases lying between them. Germline V CDR1 and CDR2: SGHDT, YYEEEE. The CDR3 covers 16 residues. CDR3 DNA sequence: TGTGCCAGCAGCCCCAAACCCCTTCGATACACAGATACGCAGTATTTT. Translating gives CASSPKPLRYTDTQYF.

The chain is built from TRBV6-1 and TRBJ2-7; D unresolved. Germline CDR1 is MNHNS and CDR2 is SASEGT. The CDR3 has 16 residues. V dropped 7 bases and J dropped 2 bases, with 21 bases sitting between them. The CDR3 DNA reads as TGTGCCAGCATCCACCTACCCGGTCCCGGAACCTACGAGCAGTACTTC. It encodes CASIHLPGPGTYEQYF.

At least ten counts were recorded for this clonotype. V gene TRBV11-3 combines with J gene TRBJ1-1, with no clear D. The V gene's germline CDR1 is SGHNT and CDR2 YENEEA. Trimming took off 5 bases at V and 2 bases at J, with 12 bases between the two ends. This CDR3 contains 14 residues. The CDR3 sequence: CASSPYGFNTEAFF. CDR3 nucleotide sequence: TGTGCCAGCAGCCCCTACGGTTTCAACACTGAAGCTTTCTTT.

At least ten counts were recorded for this clonotype. The J gene is TRBJ1-1, the V gene TRBV6-1; possible D gene TRBD1, 6 bases. The V gene's germline CDR1 is MNHNS and CDR2 SASEGT. With 2 bases removed from V and 0 bases from J, the gap between germline ends came to 7 bases. This CDR3 is 14 amino acids long. CDR3 loop: CASSETGLNTEAFF. The CDR3 DNA sequence: TGTGCCAGCAGTGAAACAGGGCTGAACACTGAAGCTTTCTTT.

V gene TRBV7-9 combines with J gene TRBJ1-1; D is ambiguous. The CDR3 loop spans 14 amino acids. Germline V gene data show CDR1 as SEHNR and CDR2 as FQNEAQ (reference sequence). Trimming took off 2 bases at V and 3 bases at J, with 10 bases between the two ends. The CDR3 DNA follows: TGTGCCAGCAGCTTATCCCCGAGGGACACTGAAGCTTTCTTT. Its translation: CASSLSPRDTEAFF.

This clonotype was picked up many times. The chain recombines TRBV2 with TRBJ2-1, with unresolved D. V lost 4 bases, J lost 9 bases, and 13 bases lay in between. CDR3 size: 13 residues. Germline values: CDR1 SNHLY, CDR2 FYNNEI. CDR3 in DNA: TGTGCCAGCAGTGTCAACGGTCTTCTTGAGCAGTTCTTC. Its protein is CASSVNGLLEQFF.

Many counts were recorded for this clonotype. The gene calls are TRBV2 and TRBJ2-3; D perhaps matches TRBD2 (6 bases). V was trimmed by 3 bases and J by 6 bases, leaving 13 bases between them. Germline CDR1 SNHLY, CDR2 FYNNEI. The CDR3 has 14 residues. The CDR3 DNA sequence: TGTGCCAGCAGTGATTCGCTAGCGAGCGATACGCAGTATTTT. Protein sequence: CASSDSLASDTQYF. Filled out from reference TRBV2 and TRBJ2-3, the complete variable domain reads EPEVTQTPSHQVTQMGQEVILRCVPISNHLYFYWYRQILGQKVEFLVSFYNNEISEKSEIFDDQFSVERPDGSNFTLKIRSTKLEDSAMYFCASSDSLASDTQYFGPGTRLTVL.

This clonotype was observed a handful of times. The V call is TRBV4-1, the J call TRBJ2-5; a weak D match, TRBD2 (5 bases). This CDR3 is 17 amino acids long. CDR1 and CDR2 (germline): MGHRA, YSYEKL. V dropped 3 bases and J dropped 5 bases, with 22 bases sitting between them. The CDR3 region is CASSQAVGPGGEETQYF. CDR3 in DNA: TGCGCCAGCAGCCAGGCGGTCGGTCCGGGTGGGGAGGAGACCCAGTACTTC.

The chain joins TRBV12-3 or TRBV12-4 to TRBJ1-1, with D perhaps TRBD1 (5 bases). V lost 5 bases to trimming and J lost 0 bases, with 13 bases between them. The CDR3 sequence is 15 residues long. In DNA form, the CDR3 reads TGTGCCAGCAGTACAGACTTGACAGTGAACACTGAAGCTTTCTTT. Translation: CASSTDLTVNTEAFF.

The rearrangement uses TRBV20-1 and TRBJ1-6; TRBD1 agrees at 9 bases. This CDR3 is built from 13 residues. Germline-derived CDR1 and CDR2 are DFQATT and SNEGSKA (reference sequence). With 1 base clipped from V and 8 bases from J, the junction kept 0 bases outside the gene matches. The CDR3 nucleotides read TGCAGTGCTAGAGGGACAGGGGATTCACCCCTCCACTTT. As protein: CSARGTGDSPLHF.

This chain uses TRBV5-1 with TRBJ2-3, with D perhaps TRBD2 (5 bases). Germline V CDR1 and CDR2: SGHRS, YFSETQ. This CDR3 contains 15 residues. V was shortened by 4 bases and J by 0 bases, with 12 bases between the two germline ends. The CDR3 DNA is TGCGCCAGCAGCCCGAGGGCGGCTAGCACAGATACGCAGTATTTT. Its translation: CASSPRAASTDTQYF.

This clonotype was recorded at least ten times. This chain joins TRBV5-1 and TRBJ2-7, with 12 bases identical to TRBD2. The V gene end was trimmed by 3 bases and the J gene end by 5 bases; junction bases not matched to a gene: 6. From germline, CDR1 is SGHRS and CDR2 YFSETQ. The length of the CDR3 is 15 residues. The DNA of the CDR3 is TGCGCCAGCAGCTCGCGGACTAGCGGGAAGGACGAGCAGTACTTC. Translating gives CASSSRTSGKDEQYF.

This clonotype was found a few times. DNA of the CDR3: TGTGCCATCAGTGAGTGGACAGATACGCAGTATTTT. Its translation: CAISEWTDTQYF. This chain uses TRBV10-3 with TRBJ2-3, with no clear D. V lost 1 base and J lost 3, with 2 bases in between. The CDR3 spans 12 residues. Germline loops: CDR1 ENHRY, CDR2 SYGVKD.